Below, 22 T cell receptor beta chains from the same sample are listed, as sequenced in a study of regulatory T cells in long-lasting Graves disease (dated by TCRdb to the early 2020s). Libraries were constructed by multiplex PCR. The reads were generated on an Illumina HiSeq 4000. CDR3 regions were amplified by Arm-PCR with iRepertoire HTBI primers to construct TCR beta libraries. The public reads were quality trimmed at Q25 with fastp and then assembled into clones with MiXCR by TCRdb, keeping productive beta chains. Rows are combined by CDR3 protein, so each entry shows the most common genes and DNA. The sample profile shows fewer than 550,000 distinct CDR3 sequences; about 22% of them were found once. Roughly 6.9% of the sample rests with the top ten. The label giving this sample's time point can be read as: persistent/refractory GD, antithyroid drugs over 5 years with positive TRAb. For both TCR sequencing and RNA sequencing, RNA was extracted from PBMCs using TRIzol.

This specimen consisted of peripheral blood mononuclear cells (PBMCs), obtained when the disease was refractory, from a patient treated with antithyroid drugs. All receptors come from a female donor with Graves disease.

This chain uses TRBV5-1 with TRBJ2-1; weak D call: TRBD2 (6 bases). V lost 0 bases to trimming and J lost 7 bases, with 11 bases between them. CDR3 size: 14 residues. CDR1 and CDR2 from the germline V gene are SGHRS and YFSETQ. CDR3 sequence reads: CASSLGGTVNEQFF. Written as DNA, the CDR3 is TGCGCCAGCAGCTTGGGTGGGACTGTAAATGAGCAGTTCTTC.

The chain employs TRBV3-1 and TRBJ1-3; 8 bases are shared with TRBD1. V lost 0 bases to trimming and J lost 0 bases; unmatched junction nucleotides: 7. The CDR3 extends over 18 amino acids. CDR1 is LGHDT and CDR2 is YNNKEL in the germline V gene (reference sequence). The DNA for the CDR3 is TGTGCCAGCAGCCAAGATTATCCGGGACAGGTCTCTGGAAACACCATATATTTT. Amino acid sequence: CASSQDYPGQVSGNTIYF.

The rearrangement uses TRBV5-4 and TRBJ2-7; TRBD1 matches at 9 bases. The germline gives CDR1 SGHNT, CDR2 YYREEE (reference sequence). The CDR3 has 15 amino acids. Trimming cost V 2 bases and J 3 bases; bases outside gene matches: 6. CDR3 in DNA: TGTGCCAGCAGCTTCCCCGGGACAGGGCTCTACGAGCAGTACTTC. Translation: CASSFPGTGLYEQYF.

This clonotype occurred many times. The rearrangement uses TRBV7-6 and TRBJ2-7, with D uncertain. The CDR3 extends over 13 amino acids. V gave up 4 bases and J gave up 5 bases, with 12 bases separating them. The germline CDR1 and CDR2 sequences are SGHVS and FNYEAQ. The CDR3, as DNA: TGTGCCAGCAGCTCAGCCGGCATTCACGAGCAGTACTTC. It encodes CASSSAGIHEQYF. The full variable domain, in which reference TRBV7-6 and TRBJ2-7 provide the parts outside the CDR3, is GAGVSQSPRYKVTKRGQDVALRCDPISGHVSLYWYRQALGQGPEFLTYFNYEAQQDKSGLPNDRFSAERPEGSISTLTIQRTEQRDSAMYRCASSSAGIHEQYFGPGTRLTVT.

Only a few counts were recorded for this clonotype. The V gene is TRBV4-3, the J gene TRBJ2-3; weak D call: TRBD2 (7 bases). Trimming removed 3 bases at V and 5 bases at J, with 15 bases between. Germline CDR1 and CDR2: LGHNA and YSLEER. This CDR3 is 15 amino acids long. The CDR3 loop is CASSHRRGGEDTQYF. The CDR3 nucleotides are TGCGCCAGCAGCCACAGGAGGGGGGGCGAAGATACGCAGTATTTT.

This clonotype was recorded at least ten times. The chain links TRBV20-1 to TRBJ1-5; D gene ambiguous. V lost 3 bases and J lost 11, with 11 bases in between. CDR1 and CDR2 from the germline V gene are DFQATT and SNEGSKA (reference sequence). This CDR3 contains 11 residues. In DNA form, the CDR3 reads TGCAGTGCTAGTACTATGGGGACCCAGCATTTT. Translation gives CSASTMGTQHF.

The chain combines TRBV5-1 with TRBJ2-7; D call uncertain. V dropped 5 bases and J dropped 2 bases, with 23 bases sitting between them. The CDR3 is 17 residues long. Germline CDR1 is SGHRS and CDR2 is YFSETQ. This CDR3 reads CASSPPAAGPDTYEQYF. CDR3 in DNA: TGCGCCAGCAGTCCCCCGGCGGCCGGACCCGATACCTACGAGCAGTACTTC.

The CDR3 DNA is TGTGCCAGCAGCGTTGAGACCTTCTCACATACGGGACCCAAAAACATTCAGTACTTC. Amino acid sequence: CASSVETFSHTGPKNIQYF. The chain couples TRBV5-6 to TRBJ2-4, with D perhaps TRBD1 or TRBD2 (5 bases each). From germline, CDR1 is SGHDT and CDR2 YYEEEE. Trimming cost V 4 bases and J 2 bases, with 25 bases left between them. This CDR3 is built from 19 residues.

The chain combines TRBV29-1 with TRBJ2-7; 7 positions match TRBD2. The J segment lost 3 bases and the V segment lost 0 bases, leaving 5 bases of the junction unmatched. Germline V lookup: CDR1 SQVTM, CDR2 ANQGSEA. This CDR3 contains 14 residues. The CDR3 reads CSVEDGSSGYEQYF. The CDR3 DNA reads TGCAGCGTTGAAGACGGATCTAGCGGCTACGAGCAGTACTTC.

J is TRBJ1-1 and V is TRBV5-1, with D tentatively TRBD1 (6 bases). CDR3 size: 17 residues. Germline CDR1 reads SGHRS; CDR2 reads YFSETQ. V was trimmed by 3 bases and J by 2 bases, leaving 20 bases between them. The DNA for the CDR3 is TGCGCCAGCAGCTGGAGTGGACAGACAAAACAAAACACTGAAGCTTTCTTT. Residues: CASSWSGQTKQNTEAFF.

The rearrangement uses TRBV5-1 and TRBJ1-1; 10 bases are a match to TRBD1. Germline assignment: CDR1 SGHRS and CDR2 YFSETQ. This CDR3 is 15 amino acids long. The V and J ends lost 4 bases and 1 base, in that order; junction bases with no gene match: 4. DNA of the CDR3: TGCGCCAGCAGCCCGGGGGACAGGGGGAACACTGAAGCTTTCTTT. Its protein is CASSPGDRGNTEAFF.

Concerning this clonotype: The likely explanation is a read error, given a far larger clone one base away. This likely comes from a read error, as the CDR3 has no conserved phenylalanine or tryptophan at its end. The V call is TRBV12-3 or TRBV12-4, the J call TRBJ1-2, with TRBD1 as a possible D gene (6 bases). Trimming removed 6 bases at V and 6 bases at J, with 14 bases between. The CDR3 has 13 amino acids. Here the CDR3 reads CASSLQGGDGYTS. The CDR3 DNA reads as TGTGCCAGCAGCTTACAGGGCGGCGATGGCTACACCTCC.

The gene calls are TRBV6-2 or TRBV6-3 and TRBJ2-7, with D possibly TRBD1 on 6 matching bases. The germline gives CDR1 MNHEY, CDR2 SVGEGT. The V gene lost 0 bases and the J gene lost 3 bases, with 12 bases spanning the gap. The length of the CDR3 is 15 residues. Written as DNA, the CDR3 is TGTGCCAGCAGTTACTCGCCAGGGGCGGGCTACGAGCAGTACTTC. It translates to CASSYSPGAGYEQYF.

V usage is TRBV30 and J usage is TRBJ1-2; D is unresolved. CDR1 GTSNPN and CDR2 SVGIG come from the germline V gene (reference sequence). The CDR3 spans 15 residues. Trimming removed 1 base from V and 0 bases from J, with 12 bases in between. The CDR3: CAWSAPRTTNYGYTF. CDR3 sequence (DNA): TGTGCCTGGAGTGCCCCTCGGACCACTAACTATGGCTACACCTTC.

The genes are TRBV2 and TRBJ2-3, with D perhaps matching TRBD1 (6 bases). The V and J ends lost 4 bases and 12 bases respectively, with 17 bases between them. Germline V lookup: CDR1 SNHLY, CDR2 FYNNEI. The CDR3 has 13 amino acids. CDR3 bases: TGTGCCAGCAGTGCAGGGGACCGACCGATACAGTATTTT. Translation gives CASSAGDRPIQYF.

This clonotype appeared many times. V usage is TRBV7-9 and J usage is TRBJ1-5; D might be TRBD1 (5 bases). CDR3 length: 15 amino acids. Trimming pared 1 base from V and 1 base from J, leaving 8 bases between. Germline V gene data show CDR1 as SEHNR and CDR2 as FQNEAQ (reference sequence). The CDR3 DNA is TGTGCCAGCAGCTTAGATGGGGGAAGCAATCAGCCCCAGCATTTT. Residues: CASSLDGGSNQPQHF. The variable domain in full, with the rest retrieved from reference TRBV7-9 and TRBJ1-5, is DTGVSQNPRHKITKRGQNVTFRCDPISEHNRLYWYRQTLGQGPEFLTYFQNEAQLEKSRLLSDRFSAERPKGSFSTLEIQRTEQGDSAMYLCASSLDGGSNQPQHFGDGTRLSIL.

In its sample, this clonotype was seen many times. The chain employs TRBV28 and TRBJ2-3, with TRBD2 matching 8 bases. The germline gives CDR1 MDHEN, CDR2 SYDVKM. The CDR3 extends over 14 amino acids. Trimming took 7 bases from V and 2 from J; bases not matched to a gene: 5. CDR3 residues: CASISGGHTDTQYF. In DNA, the CDR3 is TGTGCCAGCATCAGCGGGGGACACACAGATACGCAGTATTTT.

Ten or more counts support this clonotype. The chain joins TRBV30 to TRBJ2-5, with D tentatively TRBD1 or TRBD2 (5 bases each). The CDR3 has 15 residues. Germline V gene sequence: CDR1 GTSNPN, CDR2 SVGIG (reference sequence). V gave up 4 bases and J gave up 5 bases, with 20 bases separating them. The CDR3 DNA sequence: TGTGCCTGGAAGTCGGGGACCTCTCCCAGGGAGACCCAGTACTTC. This translates into CAWKSGTSPRETQYF.

With respect to this clonotype: A much more abundant neighbour one base away suggests this may be a read error. The V and J genes are TRBV9 and TRBJ1-6; 9 positions agree with TRBD1. Germline V gene data show CDR1 as SGDLS and CDR2 as YYNGEE. V trimming: 3 bases; J trimming: 7 bases; junction bases outside the gene matches: 2. The CDR3 consists of 14 residues. CDR3 protein: CASSDTGGNSPLHF. DNA for the CDR3: TGTGCCAGCAGCGATACAGGGGGCAATTCACCCCTCCACTTT.

V usage is TRBV12-3 or TRBV12-4 and J usage is TRBJ2-6; 7 nucleotides align to TRBD2. The CDR3 runs 15 residues. Germline trimming cut 7 bases from V and 4 bases from J; bases unmatched to any gene: 7. CDR3 amino acids: CASNLGGSGANVLTF. The DNA for the CDR3 is TGTGCCAGCAACCTGGGGGGGTCGGGGGCCAACGTCCTGACTTTC.

The sample holds many counts of this clonotype. This sequence joins TRBV6-1 and TRBJ2-5; TRBD1 matches at 9 bases. This CDR3 contains 16 residues. The V and J ends lost 0 bases and 1 base, in that order; junction bases with no gene match: 3. CDR1 MNHNS and CDR2 SASEGT come from the germline V gene. The CDR3 DNA reads as TGTGCCAGCAGTGAAGCGTGGACAGGGGTCCAAGAGACCCAGTACTTC. Its protein is CASSEAWTGVQETQYF.

This rearrangement joins TRBV20-1 to TRBJ2-7; TRBD1 might be the D (5 bases). The germline V and J ends were trimmed by 7 bases and 2 bases, with 15 bases remaining between them. Looked up from germline, CDR1 is DFQATT and CDR2 is SNEGSKA (reference sequence). The CDR3 is 13 amino acids. CDR3 protein: CSVRGQGTYEQYF. Written as DNA, the CDR3 is TGCAGTGTCCGAGGACAAGGGACCTACGAGCAGTACTTC.